The next 30 T cell receptor beta chains were all read from a single sample in a study of OX40 agonist ivuxolimab in advanced cancers. The method was the immunoSEQ multiplex PCR assay. TCRdb carries this immuneACCESS record with in-frame sequences only. Its versions omit some clonotypes, under half of them owing to an unresolved V gene in the studies checked, with the rest unexplained. In this sample the table shows roughly 80,000 clones, more than 70% of which occur a single time. 2% to 2.5% of the sample is in the top ten clones. Sequences were derived from CD4+ or CD8+ T cells sorted from blood, sampled in a trial of the OX40 agonist ivuxolimab. These receptors were obtained from an adult with an advanced solid tumor such as melanoma, head and neck, liver or kidney cancer.

This clone was counted a few times. The chain couples TRBV7-3 to TRBJ1-1; no firm D call. There are 12 residues in the CDR3. CDR1 is SGHTA, CDR2 FQGTGA, per germline. Between the trimmed V and J ends, which lost 8 bases and 11 bases, there was a span of 18 bases. Here the CDR3 DNA reads TGTGCCAGCGGCCCGCAAGGACGCGCGGCTTTCTTT. It codes for CASGPQGRAAFF.

Details on this clone: The sample contains more than one DNA sequence encoding this CDR3. The chain joins TRBV5-4 to TRBJ1-2; no clear D. CDR1 SGHNT and CDR2 YYREEE come from the germline V gene (reference sequence). The CDR3 extends over 14 amino acids. V was pared by 0 bases and J by 2 bases, with 8 bases between. The CDR3 nucleotides are TGTGCCAGCAGCTTGGGCCAGGCAAACTATGGCTACACCTTC. This sequence encodes CASSLGQANYGYTF.

This clone was detected once. The chain employs TRBV27 and TRBJ1-1; D unresolved. CDR1 and CDR2 from the germline V gene are MNHEY and SMNVEV (reference sequence). This CDR3 comprises 18 residues. The germline V and J ends were trimmed by 0 bases and 1 base, with 18 bases remaining between them. CDR3 DNA: TGTGCCAGCAGTTTATCGGCTTTTCTTCGCCCGGGGAACACTGAAGCTTTCTTT. Translated: CASSLSAFLRPGNTEAFF.

J is TRBJ2-3 and V is TRBV5-4; 8 bases map to TRBD2. After removal of 4 bases from V and 4 bases from J, the junction contained 8 bases not matched to a gene. Germline CDR1 is SGHNT and CDR2 is YYREEE (reference sequence). CDR3 length: 15 residues. For the CDR3, the DNA is TGTGCCAGCAGCCCCCGGGAGGGCCAGGCAGATACGCAGTATTTT. Translation: CASSPREGQADTQYF.

The rearrangement links TRBV5-1 to TRBJ2-1; D may be TRBD1 or TRBD2 (5 bases each). Germline loops: CDR1 SGHRS, CDR2 YFSETQ. V lost 0 bases and J 10 bases, leaving 20 bases between the germline ends. This CDR3 comprises 16 residues. CDR3 amino acids: CASSLGVRDGLKEQFF. CDR3 DNA: TGCGCCAGCAGCTTGGGGGTGAGGGACGGCCTTAAGGAGCAGTTCTTC.

V and J are TRBV2 and TRBJ2-5, with D perhaps matching TRBD1 or TRBD2 (7 bases each). V was pared by 6 bases and J by 4 bases, with 18 bases between. This CDR3 region has 15 residues. CDR1 is SNHLY, CDR2 FYNNEI, per germline. CDR3: CASSPREGAGETQYF. The CDR3 nucleotides read TGTGCCAGCAGCCCAAGGGAGGGGGCGGGAGAGACCCAGTACTTC. The full variable domain, with the rest looked up from reference TRBV2 and TRBJ2-5, is EPEVTQTPSHQVTQMGQEVILRCVPISNHLYFYWYRQILGQKVEFLVSFYNNEISEKSEIFDDQFSVERPDGSNFTLKIRSTKLEDSAMYFCASSPREGAGETQYFGPGTRLLVL.

V gene TRBV9 combines with J gene TRBJ2-7, with D possibly being TRBD1 (6 bases). CDR1 SGDLS and CDR2 YYNGEE come from the germline V gene. CDR3 length equals 14 residues. The V end lost 0 bases, the J end lost 0 bases, and 7 bases lay between the germline ends. The CDR3: CASSVGDTSYEQYF. CDR3 DNA: TGTGCCAGCAGCGTAGGGGACACCTCCTACGAGCAGTACTTC.

The V and J genes are TRBV6-6 and TRBJ2-7; D is uncertain. CDR1 and CDR2 from the germline V gene are MNHNY and SVGAGI (reference sequence). This CDR3 contains 11 residues. The V and J ends lost 7 bases and 1 base respectively, with 5 bases between them. CDR3 protein: CASKNSYEQYF. In DNA, the CDR3 is TGTGCCAGCAAAAATTCCTACGAGCAGTACTTC.

The chain employs TRBV13 and TRBJ2-2, with 7 bases matching TRBD1. CDR1 is PRHDT and CDR2 is FYEKMQ in the germline V gene (reference sequence). CDR3 length: 13 residues. V lost 6 bases, J lost 6 bases, and 4 bases stayed unmatched. CDR3 sequence: CASSTGEPGELFF. The CDR3 bases are TGTGCCAGCAGTACAGGGGAACCCGGGGAGCTGTTTTTT.

The V and J genes are TRBV18 and TRBJ2-5; D is unclear. Germline CDR1 KGHSH, CDR2 LQKENI. V was shortened by 0 bases and J by 1 base, with 6 bases between the two germline ends. This CDR3 is built from 14 residues. This chain's CDR3 is CASSPPGLQETQYF. The DNA of the CDR3 is TGTGCCAGCTCACCACCAGGGCTCCAAGAGACCCAGTACTTC.

The chain joins TRBV30 to TRBJ1-6; possibly TRBD1 for D (5 bases). V was clipped by 0 bases and J by 7 bases, with 16 bases between them. This CDR3 has 16 residues. Germline values: CDR1 GTSNPN, CDR2 SVGIG (reference sequence). The CDR3 protein is CAWSVSPTGANSPLHF. The CDR3 bases are TGTGCCTGGAGTGTATCCCCGACCGGGGCAAATTCACCCCTCCACTTT. Full variable domain (outside the CDR3, taken from reference TRBV30 and TRBJ1-6): SQTIHQWPATLVQPVGSPLSLECTVEGTSNPNLYWYRQAAGRGLQLLFYSVGIGQISSEVPQNLSASRPQDRQFILSSKKLLLSDSGFYLCAWSVSPTGANSPLHFGNGTRLTVT.

The V call is TRBV4-1, the J call TRBJ2-2; D might be TRBD1 or TRBD2, each matching 5 bases. The CDR3 runs to 15 residues. Looked up from germline, CDR1 is MGHRA and CDR2 is YSYEKL. Trimming removed 2 bases at V and 0 bases at J, with 7 bases between. The CDR3 DNA sequence: TGCGCCAGCAGCCAACGGGACGCGAACACCGGGGAGCTGTTTTTT. Amino acid sequence: CASSQRDANTGELFF.

The rearrangement links TRBV19 to TRBJ1-5; D uncertain. With 1 base removed from V and 5 bases from J, the gap between germline ends came to 9 bases. CDR1 LNHDA and CDR2 SQIVND come from the germline V gene (reference sequence). This CDR3 spans 14 amino acids. DNA of the CDR3: TGTGCCAGTAGTATAGGGCAGGTTTATCAGCCCCAGCATTTT. This translates into CASSIGQVYQPQHF.

A word on this clone: A read error may account for a junction end that differs from germline. The chain couples TRBV11-3 to TRBJ2-7, with unresolved D. Germline-derived CDR1 and CDR2 are SGHNT and YENEEA. There are 14 residues in the CDR3. CDR3 sequence: CASSFSPTSHEQYF. CDR3 in DNA: TGTGCCAGCAGCTTCTCCCCCACCTCCCACGAGCAGTACTTC. Full variable domain (missing parts from reference TRBV11-3 and TRBJ2-7): EAGVVQSPRYKIIEKKQPVAFWCNPISGHNTLYWYLQNLGQGPELLIRYENEEAVDDSQLPKDRFSAERLKGVDSTLKIQPAELGDSAVYLCASSFSPTSHEQYFGPGTRLTVT.

The chain combines TRBV6-5 with TRBJ1-1, with D possibly being TRBD1 (5 bases). CDR3 length equals 16 residues. Germline V CDR1 and CDR2: MNHEY, SVGAGI. V dropped 6 bases and J dropped 3 bases, with 20 bases sitting between them. DNA for the CDR3: TGTGCCAGCAGCTACAAGGGGTCCTTCGTCGACACTGAAGCTTTCTTT. Protein: CASSYKGSFVDTEAFF.

V usage is TRBV6-4 and J usage is TRBJ1-4; D may be TRBD1 (5 bases). Per the germline V gene, CDR1 is MRHNA and CDR2 is SNTAGT. Trimming removed 6 bases from V and 4 bases from J, with 9 bases in between. CDR3 length: 13 amino acids. CDR3 sequence: CASSSGLNEKLFF. CDR3 bases: TGTGCCAGCAGCTCGGGGCTTAATGAAAAACTGTTTTTT.

The V and J genes are TRBV12-2 and TRBJ2-3; the D segment call TRBD2 is taken from the table without a DNA check. TRBV12-2 is labeled a pseudogene. This CDR3 spans 17 amino acids. The CDR3 sequence: CASRCCPGTSLTDTQYF. The CDR3 coding sequence is TGTGCAAGTCGCTGCTGCCCCGGGACTAGCCTCACAGATACGCAGTATTTT.

This clone occurred a few times. Within the sample, other DNA sequences also encode this same CDR3. The chain links TRBV28 to TRBJ1-6, with D unclear. Trimming took 6 bases from V and 0 from J, leaving 6 bases between them. CDR1 MDHEN and CDR2 SYDVKM come from the germline V gene. The CDR3 contains 14 residues. CDR3 coding DNA: TGTGCCAGCAGCGGAAGCTCCTATAATTCACCCCTCCACTTT. It specifies CASSGSSYNSPLHF. The full variable domain, with the rest looked up from reference TRBV28 and TRBJ1-6, is DVKVTQSSRYLVKRTGEKVFLECVQDMDHENMFWYRQDPGLGLRLIYFSYDVKMKEKGDIPEGYSVSREKKERFSLILESASTNQTSMYLCASSGSSYNSPLHFGNGTRLTVT.

The rearrangement links TRBV6-5 to TRBJ2-4; 9 bases are shared with TRBD2. The CDR3 has 15 residues. V shed 6 bases and J 2 bases; nucleotides not matched to a gene: 5. Germline assignment: CDR1 MNHEY and CDR2 SVGAGI. CDR3 sequence (DNA): TGTGCCAGCAGACCCGGGACTAGCTCCAAAAACATTCAGTACTTC. Its translation is CASRPGTSSKNIQYF.

The rearrangement uses TRBV4-2 and TRBJ2-3; the D gene could be TRBD1 or TRBD2 (6 bases each). Between the trimmed V and J ends, which lost 0 bases and 2 bases, there was a span of 12 bases. Germline loops: CDR1 LGHNA, CDR2 YNFKEQ. CDR3 length: 16 amino acids. In DNA form, the CDR3 reads TGTGCCAGCAGCCAAGAAAAACGGGGGCCCACAGATACGCAGTATTTT. The encoded protein is CASSQEKRGPTDTQYF.

About this clone itself: A read error may produce the germline difference seen at one junction end. The chain carries TRBV7-8 and TRBJ1-2; D is unclear. Looked up from germline, CDR1 is SGHVS and CDR2 is FQNEAQ. The CDR3 covers 14 residues. The CDR3, as DNA: TGTGCCAGCACCTTAGGTGGCAATAACTATGGCTACACCTTC. This gives the protein CASTLGGNNYGYTF.

The chain carries TRBV5-1 and TRBJ1-1, with 8 positions matching TRBD1. Unmatched junction bases numbered 6, after V lost 6 bases and J lost 2 bases. The CDR3 sequence is 14 residues long. Germline CDR1 SGHRS, CDR2 YFSETQ. The CDR3 region is CASTSQGANTEAFF. The CDR3 DNA reads TGCGCCAGCACCTCCCAGGGGGCTAACACTGAAGCTTTCTTT.

This chain's CDR3 is CATSRDSGTGGTEAFF. For the CDR3, the DNA is TGTGCCACCAGCAGAGATAGCGGGACAGGGGGCACTGAAGCTTTCTTT. This chain joins TRBV15 and TRBJ1-1; TRBD1 aligns across 11 bases. This CDR3 has 16 residues. Germline V gives CDR1 LNHNV, CDR2 YYDKDF (reference sequence). J was trimmed by 4 bases and V by 0 bases; bases with no gene match: 4.

CDR3 residues: CASRPGGAGYTF. In DNA, the CDR3 is TGTGCCAGCAGACCAGGGGGAGCTGGCTACACCTTC. The chain joins TRBV28 to TRBJ1-2; TRBD1 matches at 7 bases. CDR1 is MDHEN and CDR2 is SYDVKM in the germline V gene. This CDR3 has 12 amino acids. The V and J ends lost 6 bases and 7 bases, in that order; junction bases with no gene match: 5.

This clone was recorded a few times. V is TRBV6-1 and J is TRBJ2-7, with a possible D match to TRBD2 (5 bases). The CDR3 loop spans 12 amino acids. Per germline, CDR1 MNHNS and CDR2 SASEGT. The ends were cut back, 0 bases at V and 7 bases at J, with 7 bases in the middle. This chain's CDR3 is CASSEAGLEQYF. The CDR3 DNA reads as TGTGCCAGCAGTGAAGCTGGACTGGAGCAGTACTTC.

The chain recombines TRBV27 with TRBJ1-5; D gene unclear. Germline CDR1 reads MNHEY; CDR2 reads SMNVEV (reference sequence). V shed 3 bases and J shed 0 bases, with 6 bases lying between them. CDR3 length: 14 residues. The CDR3 nucleotides read TGTGCCAGCAGTTTTGCGAATAGCAATCAGCCCCAGCATTTT. Its protein is CASSFANSNQPQHF.

The chain couples TRBV7-2 to TRBJ1-2; possibly TRBD1 for D (5 bases). Germline V lookup: CDR1 SGHTA, CDR2 FQGNSA. There are 15 residues in the CDR3. Trimming left V 4 bases short and J 4 bases short, with 16 bases between. DNA of the CDR3: TGTGCCAGCAGCTCCACTGGGACCTGGGTCTATGGCTACACCTTC. The encoded protein is CASSSTGTWVYGYTF.

The J gene is TRBJ1-1, the V gene TRBV5-1; 7 bases agree with TRBD1. V lost 0 bases and J lost 2; bases outside the gene matches: 1. Germline assignment: CDR1 SGHRS and CDR2 YFSETQ. This CDR3 has 14 residues. CDR3 sequence reads: CASSLDRGNTEAFF. In DNA form, the CDR3 reads TGCGCCAGCAGCTTGGACAGGGGTAACACTGAAGCTTTCTTT.

Only a few counts were recorded for this clone. The chain joins TRBV7-9 to TRBJ1-1; 7 bases match TRBD1. CDR3 size: 14 residues. Germline V gene sequence: CDR1 SEHNR, CDR2 FQNEAQ (reference sequence). V lost 6 bases, J lost 1 base, and 5 bases stayed unmatched. For the CDR3, the DNA is TGTGCCAGCAGTTCACAGGGGAGGAACACTGAAGCTTTCTTT. Translating gives CASSSQGRNTEAFF.

This chain links TRBV6-5 with TRBJ2-7; D may be TRBD1 or TRBD2 (5 bases each). The CDR3 extends over 14 amino acids. Trimming cost V 2 bases and J 3 bases, with 11 bases left between them. Germline V gene sequence: CDR1 MNHEY, CDR2 SVGAGI. Here the CDR3 reads CASSYAGAYYEQYF. The CDR3 region has the DNA TGTGCCAGCAGTTACGCCGGGGCTTACTACGAGCAGTACTTC.